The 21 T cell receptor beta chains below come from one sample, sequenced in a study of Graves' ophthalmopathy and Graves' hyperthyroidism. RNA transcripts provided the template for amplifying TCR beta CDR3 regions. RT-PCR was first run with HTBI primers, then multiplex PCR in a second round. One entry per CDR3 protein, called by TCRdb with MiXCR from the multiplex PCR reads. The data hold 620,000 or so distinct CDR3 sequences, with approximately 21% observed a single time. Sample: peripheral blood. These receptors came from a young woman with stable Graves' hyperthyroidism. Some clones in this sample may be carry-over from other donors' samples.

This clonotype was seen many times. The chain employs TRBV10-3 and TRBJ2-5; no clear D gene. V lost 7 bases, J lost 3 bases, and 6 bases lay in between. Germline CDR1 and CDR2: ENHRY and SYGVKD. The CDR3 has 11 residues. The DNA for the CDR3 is TGTGCCATCATGGTAAAAGAGACCCAGTACTTC. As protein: CAIMVKETQYF.

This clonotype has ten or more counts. The CDR3 bases are TGTGCCAGCAGCTTTCTAGCGGTGATCCGGGACGAGCAGTACTTC. It encodes CASSFLAVIRDEQYF. The chain uses TRBV7-2 and TRBJ2-7; 7 bases agree with TRBD2. This CDR3 is built from 15 residues. The V segment lost 3 bases and the J segment 5 bases; nucleotides outside the gene matches: 10. Per germline, CDR1 SGHTA and CDR2 FQGNSA.

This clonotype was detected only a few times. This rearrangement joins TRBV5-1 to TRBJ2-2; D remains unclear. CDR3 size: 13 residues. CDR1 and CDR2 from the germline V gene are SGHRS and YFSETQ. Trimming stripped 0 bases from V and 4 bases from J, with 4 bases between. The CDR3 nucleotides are TGCGCCAGCAGCTTGGACGGCACCGGGGAGCTGTTTTTT. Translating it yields CASSLDGTGELFF. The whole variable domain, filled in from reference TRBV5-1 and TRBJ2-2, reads KAGVTQTPRYLIKTRGQQVTLSCSPISGHRSVSWYQQTPGQGLQFLFEYFSETQRNKGNFPGRFSGRQFSNSRSEMNVSTLELGDSALYLCASSLDGTGELFFGEGSRLTVL.

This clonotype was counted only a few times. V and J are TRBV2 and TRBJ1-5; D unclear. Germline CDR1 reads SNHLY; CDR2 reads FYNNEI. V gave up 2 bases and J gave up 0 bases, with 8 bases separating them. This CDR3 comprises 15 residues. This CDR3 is CASSETDYSNQPQHF. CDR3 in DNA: TGTGCCAGCAGTGAAACGGATTATAGCAATCAGCCCCAGCATTTT.

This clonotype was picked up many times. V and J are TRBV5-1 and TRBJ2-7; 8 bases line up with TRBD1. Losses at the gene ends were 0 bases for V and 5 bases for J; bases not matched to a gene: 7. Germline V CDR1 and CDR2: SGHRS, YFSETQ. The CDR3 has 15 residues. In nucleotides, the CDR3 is TGCGCCAGCAGCTTGGAGGTACAGGGGGGTAACGAGCAGTACTTC. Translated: CASSLEVQGGNEQYF.

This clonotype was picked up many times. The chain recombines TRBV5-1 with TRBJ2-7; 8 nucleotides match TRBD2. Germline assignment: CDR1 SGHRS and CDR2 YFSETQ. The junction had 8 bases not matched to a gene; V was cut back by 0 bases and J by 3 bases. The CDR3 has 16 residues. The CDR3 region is CASSLGIGRANYEQYF. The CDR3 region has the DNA TGCGCCAGCAGCTTGGGGATCGGGAGGGCCAACTACGAGCAGTACTTC.

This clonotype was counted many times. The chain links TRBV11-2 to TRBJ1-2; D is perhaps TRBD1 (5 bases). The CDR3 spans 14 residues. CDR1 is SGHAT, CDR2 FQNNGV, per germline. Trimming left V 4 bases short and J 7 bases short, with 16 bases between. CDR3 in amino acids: CASSSPRGRGGYTF. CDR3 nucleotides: TGTGCCAGCAGCTCCCCGCGGGGTAGGGGTGGCTACACCTTC.

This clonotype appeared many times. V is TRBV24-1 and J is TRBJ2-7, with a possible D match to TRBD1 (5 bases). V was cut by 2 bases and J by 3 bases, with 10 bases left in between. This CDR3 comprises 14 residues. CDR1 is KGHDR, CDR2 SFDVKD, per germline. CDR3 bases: TGTGCCACCAGTGATTCTAGACAGAACTACGAGCAGTACTTC. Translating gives CATSDSRQNYEQYF.

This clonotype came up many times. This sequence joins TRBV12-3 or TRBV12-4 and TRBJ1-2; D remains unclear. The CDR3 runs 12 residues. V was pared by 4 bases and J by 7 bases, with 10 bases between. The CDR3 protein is CASSSRYGGYTF. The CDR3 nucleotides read TGTGCCAGCAGTTCTCGGTATGGTGGCTACACCTTC.

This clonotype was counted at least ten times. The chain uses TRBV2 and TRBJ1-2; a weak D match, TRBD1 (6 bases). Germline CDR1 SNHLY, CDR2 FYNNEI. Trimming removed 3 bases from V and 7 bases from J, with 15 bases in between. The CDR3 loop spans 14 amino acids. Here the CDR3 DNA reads TGTGCCAGCAGTGACACACCAGGGGTTGGTGGCTACACCTTC. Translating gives CASSDTPGVGGYTF.

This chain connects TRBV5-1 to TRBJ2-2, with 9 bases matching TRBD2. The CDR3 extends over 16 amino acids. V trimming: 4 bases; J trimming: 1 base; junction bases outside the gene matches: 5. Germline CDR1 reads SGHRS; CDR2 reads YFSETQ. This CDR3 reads CASSPKLAGNTGELFF. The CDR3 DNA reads TGCGCCAGCAGCCCAAAACTAGCGGGGAACACCGGGGAGCTGTTTTTT.

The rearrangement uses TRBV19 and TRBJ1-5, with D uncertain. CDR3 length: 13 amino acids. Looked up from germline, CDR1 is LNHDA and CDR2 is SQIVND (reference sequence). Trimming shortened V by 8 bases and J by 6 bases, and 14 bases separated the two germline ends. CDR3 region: CASHTSPSQPQHF. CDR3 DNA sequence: TGTGCCAGTCACACGTCGCCGAGTCAGCCCCAGCATTTT.

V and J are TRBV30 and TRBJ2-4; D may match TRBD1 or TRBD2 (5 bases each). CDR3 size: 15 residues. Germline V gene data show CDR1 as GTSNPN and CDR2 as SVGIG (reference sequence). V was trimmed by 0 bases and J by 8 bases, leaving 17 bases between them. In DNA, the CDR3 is TGTGCCTGGAGTGTCCCGGACATCCCCGGGGACATTCAGTACTTC. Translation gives CAWSVPDIPGDIQYF.

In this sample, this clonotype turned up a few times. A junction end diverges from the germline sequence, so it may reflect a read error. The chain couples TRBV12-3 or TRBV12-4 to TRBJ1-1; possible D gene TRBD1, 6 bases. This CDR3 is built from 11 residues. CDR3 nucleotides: TGTGCCTGCAGGACAGTCGCTGAAGCTTTCTTT. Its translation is CACRTVAEAFF.

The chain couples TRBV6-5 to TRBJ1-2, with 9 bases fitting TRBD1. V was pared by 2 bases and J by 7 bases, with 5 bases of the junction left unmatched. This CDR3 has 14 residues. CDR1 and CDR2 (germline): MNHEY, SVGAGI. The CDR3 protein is CASSYPDRGGGYTF. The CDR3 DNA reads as TGTGCCAGCAGTTACCCGGACAGGGGAGGTGGCTACACCTTC.

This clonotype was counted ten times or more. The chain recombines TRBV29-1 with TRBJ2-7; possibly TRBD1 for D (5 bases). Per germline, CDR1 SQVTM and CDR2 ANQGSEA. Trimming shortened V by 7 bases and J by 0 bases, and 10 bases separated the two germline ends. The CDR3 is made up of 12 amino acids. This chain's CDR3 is CSAGASSYEQYF. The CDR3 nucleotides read TGCAGCGCTGGGGCGAGCTCCTACGAGCAGTACTTC.

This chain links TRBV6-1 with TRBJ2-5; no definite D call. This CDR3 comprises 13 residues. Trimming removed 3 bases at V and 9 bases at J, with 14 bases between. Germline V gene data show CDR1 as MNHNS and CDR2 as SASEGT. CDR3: CASSDPLQISQYF. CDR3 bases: TGTGCCAGCAGTGACCCCTTACAGATCTCCCAGTACTTC.

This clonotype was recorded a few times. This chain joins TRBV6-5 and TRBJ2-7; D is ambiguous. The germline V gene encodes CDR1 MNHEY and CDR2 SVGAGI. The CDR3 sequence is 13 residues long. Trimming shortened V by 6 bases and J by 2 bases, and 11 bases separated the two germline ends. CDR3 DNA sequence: TGTGCCAGCAGACCCACAAGAGCCTACGAGCAGTACTTC. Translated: CASRPTRAYEQYF.

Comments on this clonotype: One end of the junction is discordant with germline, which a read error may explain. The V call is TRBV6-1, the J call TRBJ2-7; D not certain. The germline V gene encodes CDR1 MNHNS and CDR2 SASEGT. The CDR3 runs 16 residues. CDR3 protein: CASSEPGHAFGYDQYF. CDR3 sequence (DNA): TGTGCCAGCAGTGAGCCCGGGCACGCTTTTGGCTACGATCAGTACTTC.

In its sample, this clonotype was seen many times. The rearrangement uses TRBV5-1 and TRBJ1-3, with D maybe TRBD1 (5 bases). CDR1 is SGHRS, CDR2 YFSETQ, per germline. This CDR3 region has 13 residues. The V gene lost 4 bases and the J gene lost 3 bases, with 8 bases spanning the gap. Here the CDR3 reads CASSTDSGNTIYF. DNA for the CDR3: TGCGCCAGCAGCACTGACAGTGGAAACACCATATATTTT.

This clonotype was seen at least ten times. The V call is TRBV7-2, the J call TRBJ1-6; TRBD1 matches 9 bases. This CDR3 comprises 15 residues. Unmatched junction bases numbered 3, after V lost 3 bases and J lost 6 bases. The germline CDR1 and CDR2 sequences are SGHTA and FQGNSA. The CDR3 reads CASSFPGQGNSPLHF. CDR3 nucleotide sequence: TGTGCCAGCAGCTTCCCGGGACAGGGTAATTCACCCCTCCACTTT. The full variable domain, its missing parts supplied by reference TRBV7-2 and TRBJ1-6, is GAGVSQSPSNKVTEKGKDVELRCDPISGHTALYWYRQSLGQGLEFLIYFQGNSAPDKSGLPSDRFSAERTGGSVSTLTIQRTQQEDSAVYLCASSFPGQGNSPLHFGNGTRLTVT.